The rows below give T cell receptor beta chains drawn from one sample of a study of shared clonotypes between healthy human individuals. TCRdb's table, derived via immunoSEQ multiplex PCR, lists solely in-frame clones and lacks some. The sample carries over a million clones, 96% recorded once. The sequenced material came from naive CD4+ T cells sorted from blood. The receptors shown here come from a man aged 25 to 40 in good health. The CDR3 runs from the conserved cysteine through the conserved F or W. Each record gives: J gene, D gene, V gene, CDR3 protein, CDR3 DNA. A D gene is named only where the DNA matches it firmly.

TRBJ2-1 | - | TRBV9 | CASRGGARNEQFF | TGTGCCAGCAGAGGGGGAGCGAGGAATGAGCAGTTCTTC
TRBJ1-1 | - | TRBV9 | CASSPRGPGDAEAFF | TGTGCCAGCAGCCCCAGGGGTCCCGGGGACGCTGAAGCTTTCTTT
TRBJ1-5 | - | TRBV9 | CASSQQGSQPQHF | TGTGCCAGCAGCCAACAGGGAAGTCAGCCCCAGCATTTT
TRBJ2-2 | TRBD1 | TRBV9 | CASSSPGTGGLYTGELFF | TGTGCCAGCAGCTCCCCCGGGACAGGGGGCTTGTACACCGGGGAGCTGTTTTTT
TRBJ1-1 | - | TRBV11-2 | CASSLVTGRNTEAFF | TGTGCCAGCAGCTTAGTTACAGGGCGTAACACTGAAGCTTTCTTT
TRBJ2-7 | TRBD2 | TRBV29-1 | CSVSTSGRALDEQYF | TGCAGCGTCTCGACTAGCGGGAGGGCCCTCGACGAGCAGTACTTC
TRBJ1-4 | TRBD1 | TRBV7-9 | CASSVLPGQGFSGEKLFF | TGTGCCAGCAGCGTACTGCCGGGACAGGGGTTCAGTGGTGAAAAACTGTTTTTT
TRBJ1-5 | - | TRBV28 | CASIRYRPTNQPQHF | TGTGCCAGCATACGTTACAGGCCGACCAATCAGCCCCAGCATTTT
TRBJ2-1 | TRBD2 | TRBV18 | CASSPSLAGGPVSSYNEQFF | TGTGCCAGCTCACCGTCCCTAGCGGGAGGGCCGGTAAGCTCCTACAATGAGCAGTTCTTC
TRBJ2-7 | - | TRBV7-2 | CASSSLRGYEQYF | TGTGCCAGCAGCTCGCTCCGGGGCTACGAGCAGTACTTC